One and the same sample provided the 5 T cell receptor beta chains below, sequenced in a study of T-cell reconstitution after alpha-beta-depleted transplantation in children. The authors prepared the TCRbeta library with unique molecular identifiers. A single record per CDR3 protein comes from TCRdb applying MiXCR to the PCR reads. This sample has 120,000 to 150,000 distinct CDR3 sequences; about 9% occur once, and the top ten carry around 18%. Material: PBMCs, mostly from graft donor cells, obtained 180 days after TCRalphabeta/CD19-depleted stem cell transplant. The receptors stem from a female patient between 2 and 10 years old who had a stem cell transplant for congenital amegakaryocytic thrombocytopenia, so the T cells may come from the graft donor.

The V gene is TRBV19, the J gene TRBJ1-6; no clear D. The CDR3 is made up of 12 amino acids. With 3 bases removed from V and 9 bases from J, the gap between germline ends came to 6 bases. In germline, CDR1 is LNHDA, CDR2 SQIVND (reference sequence). The CDR3 nucleotides read TGTGCCAGTAGTATCCAGTTTTCACCCCTCCACTTT. It encodes CASSIQFSPLHF.

The J gene is TRBJ2-2, the V gene TRBV12-3 or TRBV12-4; D is unresolved. The ends were cut back, 3 bases at V and 6 bases at J, with 14 bases in the middle. The CDR3 contains 15 residues. The CDR3 coding sequence is TGTGCCAGCAGTTTGTCTCACCTAGTTTCCGGGGAGCTGTTTTTT. It codes for CASSLSHLVSGELFF.

The gene calls are TRBV18 and TRBJ2-3, with 8 bases fitting TRBD1. J lost 1 base, V lost 4 bases, and 4 bases had no gene match. Per the germline V gene, CDR1 is KGHSH and CDR2 is LQKENI. The CDR3 is made up of 15 amino acids. The DNA of the CDR3 is TGTGCCAGCTCACTCCAGACAGGGGGCACAGATACGCAGTATTTT. It specifies CASSLQTGGTDTQYF.

The table lists this clonotype with a few counts. The rearrangement joins TRBV4-2 to TRBJ1-2, with TRBD1 identical over 7 bases. Looked up from germline, CDR1 is LGHNA and CDR2 is YNFKEQ. The trim removed 3 bases at V and 1 base at J, leaving 8 bases unmatched. The CDR3 length is 16 residues. In nucleotides, the CDR3 is TGTGCCAGCAGCCATGGGGGGGACAGATTTAACTATGGCTACACCTTC. Protein product: CASSHGGDRFNYGYTF.

This clonotype has just a few counts. The chain links TRBV12-3 or TRBV12-4 to TRBJ2-1; 9 positions agree with TRBD2. This CDR3 comprises 17 residues. Trimming took 3 bases from V and 2 from J; bases not matched to a gene: 8. The CDR3, as DNA: TGTGCCAGCAGTTTCCACCGCGGCGGGGGGGCCTACAATGAGCAGTTCTTC. Amino acid sequence: CASSFHRGGGAYNEQFF.